The 25 T cell receptor beta chains below come from one sample, sequenced in a study of tumor and adjacent non-tumor tissue in lung cancer. Three rounds of nested PCR, following a modified ARM-PCR protocol, produced the TCRbeta library. TCRdb used MiXCR to reprocess the multiplex PCR reads, holding one entry per CDR3 protein. The sample records under 150,000 distinct CDR3 sequences, about 66% being singletons. No cell sorting was done before RNA was extracted from the tissue. Sequencing input: lung tumor tissue. The receptors here all came from a man aged 30 to 39 with non-small cell lung cancer.

The chain employs TRBV24-1 and TRBJ2-3, with D perhaps matching TRBD1 (5 bases). Trimming took off 1 base at V and 11 bases at J, with 9 bases between the two ends. Germline values: CDR1 KGHDR, CDR2 SFDVKD. CDR3 size: 12 residues. CDR3 nucleotides: TGTGCCACCAGTGATTTCTCAGACAGGCAGTATTTT. Its protein is CATSDFSDRQYF.

This clonotype was counted a few times. The rearrangement uses TRBV6-2 or TRBV6-3 and TRBJ2-5, with D maybe TRBD1 (6 bases). The CDR3 is 14 amino acids. V was cut by 6 bases and J by 7 bases, with 18 bases left in between. CDR1 is MNHEY, CDR2 SVGEGT, per germline. The CDR3 DNA sequence: TGTGCCAGCAGAGATACAGGGATGGAAGGGACCCAGTACTTC. This codes for CASRDTGMEGTQYF.

For this clonotype: Just one base apart from a much larger clone, this may be a read error. The chain is built from TRBV20-1 and TRBJ1-4, with 8 bases that match TRBD1. The CDR3 spans 15 residues. With 6 bases clipped from V and 6 bases from J, the junction kept 12 bases outside the gene matches. Germline V lookup: CDR1 DFQATT, CDR2 SNEGSKA (reference sequence). In nucleotides, the CDR3 is TGCAGTGCCAGCAGGGGGCGAAAGGTTGATGAAAAACTGTTTTTT. As protein: CSASRGRKVDEKLFF.

Concerning this clonotype: This may come from a read error, since a much larger clone is one base off. The J gene is TRBJ2-1, the V gene TRBV6-5, with 7 bases matching TRBD2. V dropped 5 bases and J dropped 8; count of bases not matched to a gene: 9. Germline-derived CDR1 and CDR2 are MNHEY and SVGAGI. The CDR3 runs to 14 residues. This chain's CDR3 is CASSGLVGADEQFF. The CDR3 coding sequence is TGTGCCAGCAGTGGACTAGTGGGAGCGGATGAGCAGTTCTTC.

Concerning this clonotype: A single base separates this from a much larger clone, so it may be a read error. The chain recombines TRBV5-4 with TRBJ1-1, with a tentative D call TRBD1 (6 bases). The germline gives CDR1 SGHNT, CDR2 YYREEE (reference sequence). The CDR3 is 16 residues long. V shed 0 bases and J shed 0 bases, with 12 bases lying between them. CDR3 DNA: TGTGCCAGCAGCTTGGTCGAGGGACATGTGAACACTGAAGCTTTCTTT. It yields the protein CASSLVEGHVNTEAFF.

This clonotype was picked up one time. A much larger clone sits a single nucleotide away, making a read error possible. The V gene is TRBV6-6, the J gene TRBJ1-3; D remains unclear. CDR1 is MNHNY, CDR2 SVGAGI, per germline (reference sequence). This CDR3 has 15 amino acids. Between the trimmed V and J ends, which lost 8 bases and 3 bases, there was a span of 17 bases. The CDR3 reads CASGFLTAFGNTIYF. The CDR3 DNA is TGTGCCAGCGGATTTTTGACTGCCTTTGGAAACACCATATATTTT.

As for this clonotype: The CDR3 does not close with the conserved phenylalanine or tryptophan, likely indicating a read error. The chain has TRBV5-6 and TRBJ2-6; tentative D call: TRBD2 (7 bases). CDR1 and CDR2 (germline): SGHDT, YYEEEE. This CDR3 region has 15 residues. In nucleotides, the CDR3 is TGTGCCAGCAGTCCGGACAGTGCGGGGGTCAACGTCCTGACTATC. This translates into CASSPDSAGVNVLTI.

V and J are TRBV5-4 and TRBJ2-5, with D possibly being TRBD2 (6 bases). Germline V gene data show CDR1 as SGHNT and CDR2 as YYREEE (reference sequence). Trimming left V 2 bases short and J 3 bases short, with 8 bases between. This CDR3 contains 13 residues. This CDR3 is CASSFRREETQYF. CDR3 coding DNA: TGTGCCAGCAGCTTTCGGAGGGAAGAGACCCAGTACTTC.

Ten or more counts support this clonotype. The chain recombines TRBV11-2 with TRBJ2-1, with 8 bases lining up with TRBD2. The CDR3 extends over 16 amino acids. Germline CDR1 is SGHAT and CDR2 is FQNNGV. Trimming took 5 bases from V and 9 from J; bases not matched to a gene: 15. CDR3 DNA sequence: TGTGCCAGCAGCCGTACCGGGACTAGGATCGGCGGTGAGCAGTTCTTC. It yields the protein CASSRTGTRIGGEQFF.

Note on this clonotype: One base away lies a much larger clone, so this may be a sequencing read error. This chain connects TRBV6-5 to TRBJ2-7; maybe TRBD2 (6 bases). The germline V gene has CDR1 MNHEY and CDR2 SVGAGI. The CDR3 is 14 residues long. The CDR3 reads CASSSVGNSREQHF. DNA of the CDR3: TGTGCCAGCAGTTCAGTTGGGAACAGCCGGGAGCAGCACTTC.

This clonotype showed up just a few times. The conserved phenylalanine or tryptophan is not found at the CDR3 terminus, so this likely reflects a read error. This sequence joins TRBV10-3 and TRBJ1-1; no firm D call. Germline-derived CDR1 and CDR2 are ENHRY and SYGVKD. This CDR3 has 16 residues. Trimming shortened V by 3 bases and J by 1 base, and 15 bases separated the two germline ends. The CDR3 DNA sequence: TGTGCCATCAGTGATTATCTAGCAGGTCCGAACACTGAAGCTTTCTCT. Translating gives CAISDYLAGPNTEAFS.

Remarks on this clonotype: A much larger clone differs by one base, so this may be a read error. The chain is built from TRBV12-3 or TRBV12-4 and TRBJ2-6; D is unclear. V gave up 5 bases and J gave up 4 bases, with 21 bases separating them. The CDR3 is made up of 18 amino acids. The CDR3 loop reads CASSGTDSTMGGANVLTF. CDR3 nucleotides: TGTGCCAGCAGTGGCACGGATTCTACGATGGGGGGGGCCAACGTCCTGACTTTC.

Notes on this clonotype: One junction end disagrees with the germline gene, perhaps due to a read error. For the CDR3, the DNA is TGTGTCAGCAGCGCAACTCTAGTAGATATGCAGTATTTT. This gives the protein CVSSATLVDMQYF. The chain uses TRBV14 and TRBJ2-3; D is ambiguous. CDR1 is SGHDN and CDR2 is FVKESK in the germline V gene. The CDR3 loop spans 13 amino acids.

The count of this clonotype is one. A junction boundary mismatches the germline segment, possibly from a read error. The V call is TRBV12-3 or TRBV12-4, the J call TRBJ1-3, with 7 bases identical to TRBD1. The CDR3 extends over 17 amino acids. The CDR3: CASSLPRQGVPGNTVYF. The CDR3 DNA reads TGTGCCAGCAGTTTACCCAGACAGGGTGTTCCTGGAAACACCGTATATTTT.

Notes on this clonotype: Given a much more abundant clone one base away, this may be a read error. V gene TRBV10-3 combines with J gene TRBJ2-1; D gene uncertain. This CDR3 has 13 residues. Germline assignment: CDR1 ENHRY and CDR2 SYGVKD. CDR3 sequence: CTINQRQTSEQFF. Here the CDR3 DNA reads TGTACCATCAACCAGCGCCAGACAAGTGAGCAGTTCTTC.

Concerning this clonotype itself: It may be a read error: a sequence one base away is much more abundant. The chain carries TRBV12-3 or TRBV12-4 and TRBJ1-5, with TRBD1 as a possible D gene (6 bases). The CDR3 has 15 amino acids. Between the trimmed V and J ends, which lost 3 bases and 4 bases, there was a span of 13 bases. The chain's CDR3 is CASSFRQVANQPQHF. CDR3 sequence (DNA): TGTGCCAGCAGTTTCAGACAGGTGGCGAATCAGCCCCAGCATTTT.

On this clonotype itself: One base away lies a much larger clone, so this may be a sequencing read error. The chain combines TRBV6-2 or TRBV6-3 with TRBJ2-1; 10 bases match TRBD2. The germline CDR1 and CDR2 sequences are MNHEY and SVGEGT. The CDR3 totals 18 residues. Trimming cost V 0 bases and J 6 bases; bases outside gene matches: 11. As DNA, the CDR3 is TGTGCCAGCAGTTACTCCTCTGTAGCGGGAGGCCTGCGCAATGAGCAGTTCTTC. It translates to CASSYSSVAGGLRNEQFF.

Ten or more counts support this clonotype. The chain uses TRBV6-5 and TRBJ2-5, with 11 positions matching TRBD2. The CDR3 is made up of 15 amino acids. J lost 3 bases, V lost 2 bases, and 2 bases had no gene match. Germline V gene lookup returns CDR1 MNHEY and CDR2 SVGAGI. The CDR3 bases are TGTGCCAGCAGTTACCGGGGACTAGCGGAAGAGACCCAGTACTTC. This translates into CASSYRGLAEETQYF.

For this clonotype: At one boundary the junction diverges from the germline segment, which might be a read error. The chain employs TRBV14 and TRBJ1-4; no reliable D call. Per germline, CDR1 SGHDN and CDR2 FVKESK. The CDR3 loop spans 14 amino acids. The CDR3: CVSSPQPAREKLFF. Here the CDR3 DNA reads TGTGTCAGCAGCCCTCAACCTGCACGTGAAAAACTGTTTTTT.

This clonotype was counted once. Compared with germline, one end of the junction differs, possibly owing to a read error. The chain is built from TRBV20-1 and TRBJ2-3; perhaps D is TRBD1 or TRBD2 (6 bases each). Germline loops: CDR1 DFQATT, CDR2 SNEGSKA (reference sequence). The CDR3 has 15 residues. Here the CDR3 DNA reads TGCGGTGGTAGGGGGGACGGAGTTAGCACAGTTACGCAGTATTTT. This translates into CGGRGDGVSTVTQYF.

Notes on this clonotype: A much larger clone lies one base from this, so it may be a read error. This sequence joins TRBV29-1 and TRBJ1-3; D gene uncertain. V was shortened by 8 bases and J by 1 base, with 6 bases between the two germline ends. The CDR3 runs to 11 residues. Per germline, CDR1 SQVTM and CDR2 ANQGSEA. In DNA, the CDR3 is TGCAGCATTGTATCTGGAAACACCATATATTTT. It yields the protein CSIVSGNTIYF.

The chain links TRBV5-1 to TRBJ2-1, with D perhaps matching TRBD1 (5 bases). The V end lost 6 bases, the J end lost 0 bases, and 10 bases lay between the germline ends. This CDR3 contains 14 residues. CDR1 and CDR2 (germline): SGHRS, YFSETQ. The CDR3 loop reads CASNLGDSYNEQFF. As DNA, the CDR3 is TGCGCCAGCAACTTAGGGGACTCCTACAATGAGCAGTTCTTC.

In regard to this clonotype: Since the CDR3 does not end with the conserved phenylalanine or tryptophan, this likely comes from a read error. This rearrangement joins TRBV18 to TRBJ2-7; no reliable D call. The CDR3 consists of 14 residues. Trimming removed 0 bases at V and 2 bases at J, with 8 bases between. CDR1 is KGHSH, CDR2 LQKENI, per germline. The CDR3 DNA reads as TGTGCCAGCTCACCACCGAGCGCAGCCTACGAGCAGTACTTA. It translates to CASSPPSAAYEQYL.

As for this clonotype: A read error may account for a junction end that differs from germline. This chain's CDR3 is CARHLREIYSEQFF. CDR3 DNA sequence: TGCGCCAGGCACCTTCGGGAAATCTACAGTGAGCAGTTCTTC. The rearrangement links TRBV10-1 to TRBJ2-1; TRBD2 is a possible D gene (5 bases). There are 14 residues in the CDR3. Germline V gene lookup returns CDR1 WNHNN and CDR2 SYGVQD (reference sequence).

Concerning this clonotype: In this CDR3 the conserved last residue, phenylalanine or tryptophan, is missing, so a read error is likely. It is unclear where the CDR3 begins or ends on the DNA, so no DNA is shown, and the CDR3 is as TCRdb lists it. This chain connects TRBV11-2 to TRBJ2-1; whether TRBD2, the table's D call, matches the DNA was not checked. The CDR3 is 15 residues long, counting both termini. Germline CDR1 reads SGHAT; CDR2 reads FQNNGV. CDR3 protein: CASSLILAGIDGRFL.